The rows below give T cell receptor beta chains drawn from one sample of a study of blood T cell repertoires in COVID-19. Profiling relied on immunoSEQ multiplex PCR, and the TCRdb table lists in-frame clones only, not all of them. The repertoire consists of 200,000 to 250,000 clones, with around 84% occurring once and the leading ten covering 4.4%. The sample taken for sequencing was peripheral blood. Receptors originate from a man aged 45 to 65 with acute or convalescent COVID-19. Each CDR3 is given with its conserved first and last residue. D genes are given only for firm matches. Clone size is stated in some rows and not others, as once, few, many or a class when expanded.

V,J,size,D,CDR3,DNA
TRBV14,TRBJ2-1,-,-,CASSTNAAGWGNEQFF,TGTGCCAGCAGCACCAATGCAGCGGGTTGGGGGAATGAGCAGTTCTTC
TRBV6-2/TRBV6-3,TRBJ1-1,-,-,CASSPYVVLDTEAFF,TGTGCCAGCAGTCCGTACGTAGTGCTGGACACTGAAGCTTTCTTT
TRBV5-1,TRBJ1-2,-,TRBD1,CASSSPGQGAGTF,TGCGCCAGCAGCTCCCCTGGACAGGGGGCAGGCACCTTC
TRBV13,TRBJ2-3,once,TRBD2,CASSPRTSGGATDTQYF,TGTGCCAGCAGCCCCCGGACTAGCGGGGGGGCAACAGATACGCAGTATTTT
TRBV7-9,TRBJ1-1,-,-,CASTQYTEAFF,TGTGCCAGCACCCAATACACTGAAGCTTTCTTT
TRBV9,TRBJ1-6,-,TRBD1,CASSDGTVYNSPLHF,TGTGCCAGCAGCGACGGGACAGTCTATAATTCACCCCTCCACTTT
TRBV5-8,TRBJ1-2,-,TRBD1,CASSWTGTYGYTF,TGTGCCAGCAGCTGGACAGGGACGTATGGCTACACCTTC
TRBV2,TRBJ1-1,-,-,CASSSDSTEAFF,TGTGCCAGCAGTTCGGACAGTACTGAAGCTTTCTTT
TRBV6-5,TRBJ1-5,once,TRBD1,CASGLRTGAYQPQHF,TGTGCCAGCGGTTTGAGAACAGGGGCATATCAGCCCCAGCATTTT
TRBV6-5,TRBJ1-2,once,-,CAGTGGNYGYTF,TGTGCCGGGACGGGGGGGAACTATGGCTACACCTTC
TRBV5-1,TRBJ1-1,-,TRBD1,CASSGGTGNTEAFF,TGCGCCAGCAGCGGAGGGACAGGGAACACTGAAGCTTTCTTT
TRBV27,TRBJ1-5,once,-,CASSTVTNQPQHF,TGTGCCAGCAGTACAGTGACCAATCAGCCCCAGCATTTT
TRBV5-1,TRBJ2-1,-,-,CASSLGGRYNEQFF,TGCGCCAGCAGCTTGGGGGGCCGGTACAATGAGCAGTTCTTC
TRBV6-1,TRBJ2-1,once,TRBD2,CASSEGASGTNEQFF,TGTGCCAGCAGTGAAGGGGCTAGCGGAACCAATGAGCAGTTCTTC
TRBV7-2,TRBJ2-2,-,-,CASSPYTGELFF,TGTGCCAGCAGCCCGTACACCGGGGAGCTGTTTTTT
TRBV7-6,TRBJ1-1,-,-,CASSLTYDTEAFF,TGTGCCAGCAGCCTCACCTATGACACTGAAGCTTTCTTT
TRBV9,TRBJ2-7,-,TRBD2,CASSAGTSPRFSYEQYF,TGTGCCAGCAGCGCTGGGACTAGCCCTCGATTCTCCTACGAGCAGTACTTC
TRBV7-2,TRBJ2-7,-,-,CASSPAVSYEQYF,TGTGCCAGCAGCCCCGCCGTCTCCTATGAGCAGTACTTC
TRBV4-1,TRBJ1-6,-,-,CASSQDLQGLTPLHF,TGCGCCAGCAGCCAAGATTTGCAGGGTCTTACACCCCTCCACTTT
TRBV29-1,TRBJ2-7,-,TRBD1,CSVRGQGSSYEQYF,TGCAGCGTTAGAGGACAGGGGAGCTCCTACGAGCAGTACTTC
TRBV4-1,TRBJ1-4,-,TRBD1,CASSRDREGKLFF,TGCGCCAGCAGCCGGGACAGGGAGGGAAAACTGTTTTTT
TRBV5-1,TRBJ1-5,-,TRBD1,CASSPTGGGNQPQHF,TGCGCCAGCAGCCCGACAGGGGGGGGGAATCAGCCCCAGCATTTT